The clone carrying this TCR beta chain has a count of ten or more. Its antigen is still unknown. This record comes from a study of shared clonotypes between healthy human individuals. Background on the study: Three plates were used per donor for CD4 naive, three for CD4 memory, two for CD8 naive and one for CD8 memory.

Assay: immunoSEQ multiplex PCR; the TCRdb copy retains only in-frame clones and omits some. The sample carries about 1.1 million clones, 70% to 85% recorded once. General study points: Compared with clonotypes that all four donors shared, non-shared clonotypes had lower generation probabilities.

This clonotype originated in a man aged 18 to 35 in good health. Some clones in this sample may be carry-over from other donors' samples. Material: memory CD4+ T cells from PBMCs. Subset in this sample: CD45RA-negative fraction.

The CDR3 reads CASSSQPGQNTEAFF. The CDR3 region has the DNA TGTGCCAGCAGCTCGCAACCGGGACAAAACACTGAAGCTTTCTTT. J is TRBJ1-1 and V is TRBV7-3; perhaps TRBD1 as D (6 bases). The CDR3 is made up of 15 amino acids. Germline CDR1 is SGHTA and CDR2 is FQGTGA. Between the trimmed V and J ends, which lost 4 bases and 2 bases, there was a span of 14 bases.